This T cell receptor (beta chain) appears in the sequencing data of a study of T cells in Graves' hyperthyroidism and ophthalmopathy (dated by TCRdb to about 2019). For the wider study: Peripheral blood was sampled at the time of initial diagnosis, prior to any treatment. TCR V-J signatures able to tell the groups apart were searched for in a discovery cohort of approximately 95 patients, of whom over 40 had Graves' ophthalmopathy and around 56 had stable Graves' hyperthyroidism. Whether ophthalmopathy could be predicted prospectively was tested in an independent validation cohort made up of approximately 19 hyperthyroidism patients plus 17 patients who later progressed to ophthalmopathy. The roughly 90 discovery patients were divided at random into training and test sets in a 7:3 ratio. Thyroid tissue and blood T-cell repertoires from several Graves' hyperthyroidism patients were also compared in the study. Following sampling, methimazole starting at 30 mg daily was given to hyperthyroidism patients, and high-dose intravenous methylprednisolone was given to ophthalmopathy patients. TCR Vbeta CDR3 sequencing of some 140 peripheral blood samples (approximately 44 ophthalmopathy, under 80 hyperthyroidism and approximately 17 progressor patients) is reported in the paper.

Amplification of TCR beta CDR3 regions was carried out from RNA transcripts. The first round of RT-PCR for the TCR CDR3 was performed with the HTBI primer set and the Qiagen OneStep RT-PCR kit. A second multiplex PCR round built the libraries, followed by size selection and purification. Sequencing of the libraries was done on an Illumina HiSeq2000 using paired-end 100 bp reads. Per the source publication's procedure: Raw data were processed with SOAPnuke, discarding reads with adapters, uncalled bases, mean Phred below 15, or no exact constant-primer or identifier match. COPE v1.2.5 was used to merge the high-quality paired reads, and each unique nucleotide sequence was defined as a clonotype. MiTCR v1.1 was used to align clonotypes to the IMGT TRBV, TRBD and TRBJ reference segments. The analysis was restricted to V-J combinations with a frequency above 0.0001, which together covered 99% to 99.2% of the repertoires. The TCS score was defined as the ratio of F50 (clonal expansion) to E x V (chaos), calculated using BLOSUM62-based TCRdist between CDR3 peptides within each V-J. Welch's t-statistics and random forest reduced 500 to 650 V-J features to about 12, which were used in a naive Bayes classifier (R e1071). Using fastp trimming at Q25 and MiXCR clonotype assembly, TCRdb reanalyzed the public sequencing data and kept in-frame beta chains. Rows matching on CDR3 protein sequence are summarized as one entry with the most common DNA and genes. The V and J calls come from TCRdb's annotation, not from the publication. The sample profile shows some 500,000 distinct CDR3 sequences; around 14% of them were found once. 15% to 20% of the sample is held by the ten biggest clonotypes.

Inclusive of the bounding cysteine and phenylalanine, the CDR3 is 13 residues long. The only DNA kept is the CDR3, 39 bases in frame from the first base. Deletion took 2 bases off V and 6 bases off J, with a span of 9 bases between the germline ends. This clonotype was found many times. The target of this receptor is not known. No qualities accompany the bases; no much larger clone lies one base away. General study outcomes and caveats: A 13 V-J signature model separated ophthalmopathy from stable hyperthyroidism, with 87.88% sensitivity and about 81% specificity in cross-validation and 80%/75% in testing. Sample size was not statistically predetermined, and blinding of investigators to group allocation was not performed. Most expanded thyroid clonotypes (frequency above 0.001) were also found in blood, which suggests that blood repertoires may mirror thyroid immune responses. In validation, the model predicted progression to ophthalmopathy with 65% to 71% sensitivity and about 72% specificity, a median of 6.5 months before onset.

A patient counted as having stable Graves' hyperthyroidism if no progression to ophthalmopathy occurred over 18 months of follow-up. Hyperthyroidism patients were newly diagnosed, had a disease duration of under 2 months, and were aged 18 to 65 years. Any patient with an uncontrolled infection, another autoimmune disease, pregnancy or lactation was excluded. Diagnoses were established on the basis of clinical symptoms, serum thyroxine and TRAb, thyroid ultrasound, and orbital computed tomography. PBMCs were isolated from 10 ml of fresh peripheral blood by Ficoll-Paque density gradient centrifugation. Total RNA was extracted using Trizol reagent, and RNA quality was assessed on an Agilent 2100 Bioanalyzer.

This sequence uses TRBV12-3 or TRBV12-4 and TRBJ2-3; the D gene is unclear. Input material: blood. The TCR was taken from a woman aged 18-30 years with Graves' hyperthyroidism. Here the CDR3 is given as CASSLMNPDTQYF. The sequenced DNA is TGTGCCAGCAGTTTAATGAATCCGGATACGCAGTATTTT.